The clone carrying this T cell receptor beta chain was seen only once. Patients from Seattle were sampled longitudinally, starting during active infection. The data were obtained in a study of blood T cell repertoires in COVID-19. The germline V and J ends were trimmed by 3 bases and 6 bases, with 14 bases remaining between them. The CDR3 sequence is 14 residues long. Germline CDR1 LNHDA, CDR2 SQIVND (reference sequence). The assay was immunoSEQ multiplex PCR, and TCRdb's table has in-frame clones only and misses some. The table has roughly 200,000 clones, around 87% seen once; the top ten hold roughly 10%.

The clonotype originates from a woman aged 50 to 60 with COVID-19, enrolled during active disease. The specimen was peripheral blood. The chain uses TRBV19 and TRBJ1-1; the D gene is possibly TRBD1 (5 bases). The CDR3 DNA is TGTGCCAGTAGTATGATTGTGGGGGGACCTGAAGCTTTCTTT. It encodes CASSMIVGGPEAFF.